Listed here are 10 T cell receptor beta chains from one sample, sequenced in a study of glioma-infiltrating T cells. TCR alpha and beta CDR3 regions were amplified from RNA using iRepertoire nested multiplex PCR. TCRdb reanalysed the multiplex PCR reads using MiXCR and keeps one entry per CDR3 protein. The profile shows around 350,000 distinct CDR3 sequences, around 45% of them singletons. The sequenced sample was glioma tissue, nonneoplastic brain tissue, or PBMCs (not recorded which). These TCRs come from a human donor with low-grade glioma or glioblastoma, undergoing nonglioma brain surgery, or in good health (not recorded which).

As regards this clonotype: This may arise from a read error, as a much more abundant clone is one base away. V gene TRBV27 combines with J gene TRBJ2-1; D is undetermined. CDR3 length equals 16 residues. Germline V gene data show CDR1 as MNHEY and CDR2 as SMNVEV (reference sequence). The V end was cut by 4 bases, the J end by 8 bases, with 21 bases between. CDR3 sequence: CASSSSPRSRVHEQFF. The CDR3, as DNA: TGTGCCAGCAGTTCCTCGCCGAGATCAAGGGTGCATGAGCAGTTCTTC.

With regard to this clonotype: Given a much more abundant clone one base away, this may be a read error. This chain uses TRBV28 with TRBJ2-7, with TRBD1 matching 7 bases. Looked up from germline, CDR1 is MDHEN and CDR2 is SYDVKM. The CDR3 extends over 15 amino acids. The trim removed 2 bases at V and 2 bases at J, leaving 6 bases unmatched. The CDR3 coding sequence is TGTGCCAGCAGTTTACCGGGACAGTATGCCTACGAGCAGTACTTC. This sequence encodes CASSLPGQYAYEQYF.

Notes on this clonotype: This may come from a read error, since a much larger clone is one base off. CDR3 bases: TGTGCCAGCAGTTTAGTAGGGTCGAGCTCCTACAATGAGCAGTTCTTC. Amino acids: CASSLVGSSSYNEQFF. The V call is TRBV27, the J call TRBJ2-1, with D hard to call. V lost 2 bases to trimming and J lost 0 bases, with 11 bases between them. This CDR3 contains 16 residues. CDR1 and CDR2 from the germline V gene are MNHEY and SMNVEV (reference sequence).

The chain combines TRBV20-1 with TRBJ1-1; D perhaps matches TRBD1 (5 bases). CDR1 and CDR2 from the germline V gene are DFQATT and SNEGSKA (reference sequence). V dropped 4 bases and J dropped 5 bases, with 20 bases sitting between them. The CDR3 is 15 residues long. The chain's CDR3 is CSAKGTGLMGTEAFF. The CDR3 nucleotides read TGCAGTGCTAAGGGGACCGGCCTAATGGGGACTGAAGCTTTCTTT.

The rearrangement joins TRBV6-1 to TRBJ1-1; a possible D gene is TRBD1 (5 bases). This CDR3 has 16 residues. From germline, CDR1 is MNHNS and CDR2 SASEGT. V was pared by 5 bases and J by 1 base, with 17 bases between. This CDR3 reads CASSTRDSFKNTEAFF. The CDR3 DNA is TGTGCCAGCAGTACACGGGACTCCTTTAAGAACACTGAAGCTTTCTTT.

As to this clonotype: At one end the junction does not follow the germline gene, possibly because of a read error. The V gene is TRBV6-2 or TRBV6-3, the J gene TRBJ2-7; 7 nucleotides agree with TRBD1. This CDR3 spans 16 amino acids. The germline V gene has CDR1 MNHEY and CDR2 SVGEGT. CDR3 in amino acids: CAGSEFTGTAAIEQYF. The CDR3 DNA reads TGTGCCGGCAGTGAATTCACCGGGACAGCTGCTATTGAGCAGTACTTC.

The J gene is TRBJ1-3, the V gene TRBV3-1; D remains unclear. The V end was cut by 4 bases, the J end by 1 base, with 11 bases between. Germline V gives CDR1 LGHDT, CDR2 YNNKEL (reference sequence). The CDR3 sequence is 15 residues long. CDR3 amino acids: CASSLLGLSGNTIYF. The CDR3 region has the DNA TGTGCCAGCAGCCTACTTGGATTATCTGGAAACACCATATATTTT. The entire variable domain, with the rest obtained from reference TRBV3-1 and TRBJ1-3, is as follows: DTAVSQTPKYLVTQMGNDKSIKCEQNLGHDTMYWYKQDSKKFLKIMFSYNNKELIINETVPNRFSPKSPDKAHLNLHINSLELGDSAVYFCASSLLGLSGNTIYFGEGSWLTVV.

The chain carries TRBV29-1 and TRBJ2-7; TRBD1 matches 9 bases. This CDR3 has 13 amino acids. V dropped 6 bases and J dropped 5; count of bases not matched to a gene: 8. CDR1 and CDR2 from the germline V gene are SQVTM and ANQGSEA. The CDR3 loop reads CSVSGTGRNEQYF. The CDR3 DNA is TGCAGCGTCTCCGGGACAGGGAGGAACGAGCAGTACTTC.

The chain joins TRBV12-3 or TRBV12-4 to TRBJ2-3, with D unresolved. This CDR3 has 13 residues. Trimming stripped 7 bases from V and 1 base from J, with 9 bases between. DNA of the CDR3: TGTGCCAGCATGGACGGAGGCACAGATACGCAGTATTTT. Its protein product is CASMDGGTDTQYF.

Concerning this clonotype itself: The junction does not match germline at one end; this may be a read error. V usage is TRBV7-2 and J usage is TRBJ2-7; 11 bases are a match to TRBD1. CDR3 length: 17 residues. Germline values: CDR1 SGHTA, CDR2 FQGNSA. The CDR3 DNA sequence: TGTGCCAGCAACTTAGGAGAGGCGGGACAGGGGGCCTACGAGCAGTACTTC. Translated: CASNLGEAGQGAYEQYF. Filled out from reference TRBV7-2 and TRBJ2-7, the complete variable domain reads GAGVSQSPSNKVTEKGKDVELRCDPISGHTALYWYRQSLGQGLEFLIYFQGNSAPDKSGLPSDRFSAERTGGSVSTLTIQRTQQEDSAVYLCASNLGEAGQGAYEQYFGPGTRLTVT.